The source of this T cell receptor (beta chain) is a study of CD8+CD57+ T cells in acquired aplastic anemia. General observations from the study: In CD8+ cells, Simpson's diversity showed no significant difference between patients and controls. There were about 27 CD8+ CDR3 sequences that occurred in both patients and controls.

Notes on this clonotype: Its antigen is still unknown.

The junction had 7 bases not matched to a gene; V was cut back by 11 bases and J by 4 bases. This CDR3 contains 13 residues. Germline loops: CDR1 KGHDR, CDR2 SFDVKD. Previously, flow cytometry had revealed CD8+CD57+ cell expansion in the patients chosen for sequencing. Genomic DNA, serving as template, underwent TCR beta VDJ and CDR3 profiling. MiXCR, applied by TCRdb to the reads, yields one record per CDR3 protein. The data show roughly 260,000 distinct CDR3 sequences, with around half seen just once and 7.8% held by the top ten. The chain joins TRBV24-1 to TRBJ1-1; 9 bases align to TRBD1. This TCR derives from a human donor with aplastic anemia. Sample: sorted CD4+, CD8+, or CD8+CD57+ T cells (not recorded which) from PBMCs. This chain's CDR3 is CASSMGQGTEAFF. CDR3 nucleotide sequence: TGTGCCAGTAGTATGGGACAGGGCACTGAAGCTTTCTTT.